One and the same sample provided the 8 T cell receptor beta chains below, sequenced in a study of lymphopenia after photon versus proton radiotherapy. The method was immunoSEQ multiplex PCR; TCRdb's version includes in-frame clones alone and lacks a portion of them. The data contain 37,000 or so clones, about 86% of them seen just once; the ten biggest clones take up around 10%. The input for sequencing was peripheral blood, taken from a patient treated with proton-based radiotherapy. All receptors derive from a woman in her 70s with pancreatic cancer. Some clones in this sample may be carry-over from other donors' samples.

The CDR3 bases are TGCGCCAGCAGCCCGATTTTCGGTGTGGAGACCCAGTACTTC. Translated: CASSPIFGVETQYF. The chain links TRBV4-1 to TRBJ2-5, with no clear D. The V and J ends lost 4 bases and 5 bases respectively, with 14 bases between them. The CDR3 totals 14 residues. Germline V gene sequence: CDR1 MGHRA, CDR2 YSYEKL.

The chain joins TRBV5-1 to TRBJ2-5; 8 positions match TRBD1. Unmatched junction bases numbered 9, after V lost 0 bases and J lost 5 bases. CDR1 SGHRS and CDR2 YFSETQ come from the germline V gene. CDR3 size: 16 residues. In DNA, the CDR3 is TGCGCCAGCAGCTTGGCCGGGGACAGGTCTAGTGAGACCCAGTACTTC. This gives the protein CASSLAGDRSSETQYF.

The chain recombines TRBV28 with TRBJ1-5; D remains unclear. Germline V gene sequence: CDR1 MDHEN, CDR2 SYDVKM. Between the trimmed V and J ends, which lost 2 bases and 9 bases, there was a span of 11 bases. CDR3 length equals 13 residues. CDR3 amino acids: CASSLGPGRPQHF. CDR3 nucleotide sequence: TGTGCCAGCAGTTTAGGCCCCGGGAGGCCCCAGCATTTT.

CDR3 nucleotides: TGTGCCAGCAGCCCAGGCACAGGGTACAATGAGCAGTTCTTC. Translated: CASSPGTGYNEQFF. V and J are TRBV7-2 and TRBJ2-1; TRBD1 might be the D (6 bases). Germline CDR1 and CDR2: SGHTA and FQGNSA. The V gene lost 5 bases and the J gene lost 4 bases, with 12 bases spanning the gap. The CDR3 runs to 14 residues.

The rearrangement uses TRBV9 and TRBJ2-6; D is ambiguous. CDR1 and CDR2 (germline): SGDLS, YYNGEE. CDR3 size: 19 residues. V was cut by 0 bases and J by 0 bases, with 16 bases left in between. Here the CDR3 reads CASSVATDPTISGANVLTF. CDR3 in DNA: TGTGCCAGCAGCGTAGCCACGGATCCTACAATCTCTGGGGCCAACGTCCTGACTTTC. The variable domain in full, with the rest retrieved from reference TRBV9 and TRBJ2-6, is DSGVTQTPKHLITATGQRVTLRCSPRSGDLSVYWYQQSLDQGLQFLIQYYNGEERAKGNILERFSAQQFPDLHSELNLSSLELGDSALYFCASSVATDPTISGANVLTFGAGSRLTVL.

The chain employs TRBV5-4 and TRBJ2-6; the D is unclear. Between the trimmed V and J ends, which lost 3 bases and 0 bases, there was a span of 4 bases. CDR3 length equals 14 residues. Germline V gene data show CDR1 as SGHNT and CDR2 as YYREEE (reference sequence). The CDR3 nucleotides read TGTGCCAGCAGCTCCAACTCTGGGGCCAACGTCCTGACTTTC. It encodes CASSSNSGANVLTF.

V and J are TRBV18 and TRBJ1-1, with D perhaps matching TRBD1 (5 bases). This CDR3 region has 17 residues. Trimming shortened V by 4 bases and J by 0 bases, and 18 bases separated the two germline ends. The germline V gene has CDR1 KGHSH and CDR2 LQKENI. The CDR3 DNA follows: TGTGCCAGCTCACGTAAACTCGGGGAGGGGATGAACACTGAAGCTTTCTTT. Its protein is CASSRKLGEGMNTEAFF.

The chain combines TRBV7-9 with TRBJ1-4, with 11 bases aligning to TRBD1. Per the germline V gene, CDR1 is SEHNR and CDR2 is FQNEAQ (reference sequence). This CDR3 comprises 17 residues. V dropped 5 bases and J dropped 2; count of bases not matched to a gene: 7. The CDR3 here is CASSQWTGGRTNEKLFF. The CDR3, as DNA: TGTGCCAGCAGCCAATGGACAGGGGGCAGGACTAATGAAAAACTGTTTTTT. The variable domain in full, completed from reference TRBV7-9 and TRBJ1-4, reads DTGVSQNPRHKITKRGQNVTFRCDPISEHNRLYWYRQTLGQGPEFLTYFQNEAQLEKSRLLSDRFSAERPKGSFSTLEIQRTEQGDSAMYLCASSQWTGGRTNEKLFFGSGTQLSVL.